This T cell receptor beta chain was identified during a study of shared clonotypes between healthy human individuals. Study-wide context: Per donor, CD8 memory used one plate, CD8 naive used two, CD4 memory used three and CD4 naive used three.

V was trimmed by 2 bases and J by 3 bases, leaving 2 bases between them. Germline CDR1 reads SEHNR; CDR2 reads FQNEAQ (reference sequence). The CDR3 sequence is 12 residues long. Splitting the CD4+ cells yielded a CD45RA+ naive subset and a CD45RA-negative memory subset. Sequencing was performed with immunoSEQ multiplex PCR; in TCRdb, only in-frame clones are kept and a portion is missing. The sample comprises a few million clones, 85% to 95% of which are singletons, and roughly 0.36% rests with the top ten. This clonotype was sampled from a young man in good health. Some clones in this sample may be carry-over from other donors' samples. Sequencing was performed on naive CD4+ T cells from PBMCs. Subset specified: CD45RA+ positively selected. The chain carries TRBV7-9 and TRBJ1-5; D is undetermined. The CDR3 loop is CASSLINQPQHF. In DNA, the CDR3 is TGTGCCAGCAGCTTAATCAATCAGCCCCAGCATTTT.